A single sample gave rise to the 24 T cell receptor beta chains below, sequenced in a study of cytomegalovirus exposure and HLA in healthy donors. 60 Vbeta and 13 Jbeta primers were used in PCR. Clones were sequenced by immunoSEQ multiplex PCR, and TCRdb holds only the in-frame ones, with some missing. This table holds 95,000 to 150,000 clones, 75% found once. Sequencing was done on a sample of PBMCs. These receptors were obtained from a woman in her 40s in good health and CMV-seropositive.

The rearrangement uses TRBV7-9 and TRBJ1-5; D is undetermined. The CDR3 length is 13 residues. Germline values: CDR1 SEHNR, CDR2 FQNEAQ (reference sequence). V lost 3 bases to trimming and J lost 2 bases, with 5 bases between them. DNA of the CDR3: TGTGCCAGCAGCTTCCTTGGCAATCAGCCCCAGCATTTT. It encodes CASSFLGNQPQHF.

The rearrangement joins TRBV30 to TRBJ1-2; a weak D match, TRBD1 (6 bases). Germline values: CDR1 GTSNPN, CDR2 SVGIG (reference sequence). Trimming took off 0 bases at V and 8 bases at J, with 13 bases between the two ends. The CDR3 sequence is 13 residues long. The CDR3 sequence: CAWSVQGRYGYTF. The DNA of the CDR3 is TGTGCCTGGAGTGTACAGGGACGGTACGGCTACACCTTC. The full variable domain, completed using reference TRBV30 and TRBJ1-2, is SQTIHQWPATLVQPVGSPLSLECTVEGTSNPNLYWYRQAAGRGLQLLFYSVGIGQISSEVPQNLSASRPQDRQFILSSKKLLLSDSGFYLCAWSVQGRYGYTFGSGTRLTVV.

In its sample, this clone ranks as medium-sized. In nucleotides, the CDR3 is TGTGCCAGCAGCGCGTCCGGGACAGGAAGGGGAGAGACCCAGTACTTC. Encoded protein: CASSASGTGRGETQYF. V is TRBV11-2 and J is TRBJ2-5, with 8 bases aligning to TRBD1. Trimming took 5 bases from V and 4 from J; bases not matched to a gene: 12. The CDR3 is made up of 16 amino acids. The germline V gene encodes CDR1 SGHAT and CDR2 FQNNGV.

The chain joins TRBV4-2 to TRBJ1-2; weak D call: TRBD1 (5 bases). The CDR3 totals 16 residues. Trimming cost V 4 bases and J 6 bases, with 21 bases left between them. Germline assignment: CDR1 LGHNA and CDR2 YNFKEQ. The CDR3 loop is CASSPGGDGEINGYTF. The CDR3 DNA follows: TGTGCCAGCAGCCCCGGGGGAGACGGAGAAATCAATGGCTACACCTTC.

V usage is TRBV2 and J usage is TRBJ2-7; 13 bases are a match to TRBD2. After removal of 8 bases from V and 3 bases from J, the junction contained 10 bases not matched to a gene. From germline, CDR1 is SNHLY and CDR2 FYNNEI. CDR3 length: 16 residues. The CDR3 DNA reads as TGTGCCAGCGGGAGGACTAGCGGGGGTTACCTCTACGAGCAGTACTTC. As protein: CASGRTSGGYLYEQYF.

V and J are TRBV5-6 and TRBJ1-1, with 8 bases aligning to TRBD1. Per the germline V gene, CDR1 is SGHDT and CDR2 is YYEEEE. V lost 2 bases to trimming and J lost 3 bases; unmatched junction nucleotides: 6. This CDR3 is built from 15 residues. In DNA form, the CDR3 reads TGTGCCAGCAGCTTTCTGGACAGGGTCGACACTGAAGCTTTCTTT. Residues: CASSFLDRVDTEAFF.

This sequence joins TRBV6-1 and TRBJ1-2; D might be TRBD1 (5 bases). Looked up from germline, CDR1 is MNHNS and CDR2 is SASEGT. V was pared by 7 bases and J by 0 bases, with 12 bases between. This CDR3 is 14 amino acids long. The CDR3 loop is CASTLTVANYGYTF. CDR3 DNA: TGTGCCAGCACCCTGACAGTGGCTAACTATGGCTACACCTTC.

The gene calls are TRBV18 and TRBJ1-2, with unresolved D. This CDR3 region has 15 residues. The germline V and J ends were trimmed by 0 bases and 8 bases, with 16 bases remaining between them. Germline assignment: CDR1 KGHSH and CDR2 LQKENI. CDR3 loop: CASSPPSSNGAGYTF. In DNA, the CDR3 is TGTGCCAGCTCACCACCAAGTAGCAATGGAGCCGGCTACACCTTC. Variable domain in full (rest from reference TRBV18 and TRBJ1-2): NAGVMQNPRHLVRRRGQEARLRCSPMKGHSHVYWYRQLPEEGLKFMVYLQKENIIDESGMPKERFSAEFPKEGPSILRIQQVVRGDSAAYFCASSPPSSNGAGYTFGSGTRLTVV.

The V and J genes are TRBV7-2 and TRBJ2-3; 9 nucleotides agree with TRBD1. Unmatched junction bases numbered 6, after V lost 3 bases and J lost 8 bases. CDR1 SGHTA and CDR2 FQGNSA come from the germline V gene. The CDR3 consists of 14 residues. The CDR3 reads CASSFTGGKATQYF. CDR3 sequence (DNA): TGTGCCAGCAGCTTCACAGGGGGCAAGGCTACGCAGTATTTT.

This clone was observed once. The chain recombines TRBV9 with TRBJ2-1; 7 bases match TRBD2. The CDR3 sequence is 15 residues long. With V trimmed by 4 bases and J by 4 bases, 8 bases remained unmatched. Germline values: CDR1 SGDLS, CDR2 YYNGEE. DNA of the CDR3: TGTGCCAGCAGCACCAGCGGGAAGGAATACAATGAGCAGTTCTTC. As protein: CASSTSGKEYNEQFF.

The gene calls are TRBV5-6 and TRBJ1-2, with D tentatively TRBD1 (5 bases). Germline CDR1 SGHDT, CDR2 YYEEEE. Trimming removed 2 bases at V and 2 bases at J, with 13 bases between. This CDR3 spans 15 amino acids. The CDR3 here is CASSFNAGPNYGYTF. CDR3 nucleotides: TGTGCCAGCAGCTTTAACGCAGGGCCCAACTATGGCTACACCTTC.

This clone is a singleton in its sample. V gene TRBV7-2 combines with J gene TRBJ2-1, with TRBD2 matching 9 bases. The CDR3 consists of 15 residues. Germline CDR1 is SGHTA and CDR2 is FQGNSA. The junction had 6 bases not matched to a gene; V was cut back by 1 base and J by 8 bases. This chain's CDR3 is CASSLVSGGRDEQFF. The CDR3 DNA follows: TGTGCCAGCAGCTTAGTCAGCGGGGGGAGGGATGAGCAGTTCTTC.

The chain combines TRBV7-9 with TRBJ2-1; 10 bases line up with TRBD2. V dropped 1 base and J dropped 3; count of bases not matched to a gene: 0. Germline CDR1 reads SEHNR; CDR2 reads FQNEAQ (reference sequence). CDR3 length: 15 amino acids. The CDR3 DNA reads TGTGCCAGCAGCTTAGGACTAGCGGGCTACAATGAGCAGTTCTTC. Encoded protein: CASSLGLAGYNEQFF.

The chain employs TRBV2 and TRBJ1-6; unclear D gene. Trimming took off 3 bases at V and 1 base at J, with 7 bases between the two ends. Germline CDR1 reads SNHLY; CDR2 reads FYNNEI. CDR3 length: 15 residues. As DNA, the CDR3 is TGTGCCAGCAGTGATAGCTCATCCTATAATTCACCCCTCCACTTT. It is translated as CASSDSSSYNSPLHF.

This clone was observed a handful of times. This chain links TRBV5-1 with TRBJ2-5; 14 nucleotides match TRBD2. Germline V CDR1 and CDR2: SGHRS, YFSETQ. CDR3 length: 16 amino acids. V trimming: 0 bases; J trimming: 3 bases; junction bases outside the gene matches: 1. CDR3 loop: CASSLEGLAGEETQYF. In DNA form, the CDR3 reads TGCGCCAGCAGCTTGGAGGGACTAGCGGGGGAAGAGACCCAGTACTTC.

V usage is TRBV5-1 and J usage is TRBJ1-4; TRBD1 aligns across 8 bases. The V gene's germline CDR1 is SGHRS and CDR2 YFSETQ. CDR3 length equals 15 residues. V lost 4 bases and J lost 8; bases outside the gene matches: 10. The CDR3 loop reads CASSTSGGSGEKLFF. In nucleotides, the CDR3 is TGCGCCAGCAGCACATCAGGGGGCTCGGGGGAAAAACTGTTTTTT.

This chain joins TRBV18 and TRBJ1-4; 9 bases agree with TRBD1. This CDR3 region has 15 residues. V lost 3 bases, J lost 6 bases, and 5 bases stayed unmatched. CDR1 and CDR2 from the germline V gene are KGHSH and LQKENI. The CDR3 DNA follows: TGTGCCAGCTCACCTCGGACAGGGGAGGATGAAAAACTGTTTTTT. Translated: CASSPRTGEDEKLFF.

The CDR3 nucleotides read TGTGCCTGGAGTGAGGGGGCCAATTCACCCCTCCACTTT. Encoded protein: CAWSEGANSPLHF. The chain carries TRBV30 and TRBJ1-6; TRBD1 matches at 7 bases. The CDR3 sequence is 13 residues long. Per the germline V gene, CDR1 is GTSNPN and CDR2 is SVGIG (reference sequence). Germline trimming cut 1 base from V and 7 bases from J; bases unmatched to any gene: 1.

The chain joins TRBV30 to TRBJ2-3, with D possibly matching TRBD2 (5 bases). Germline V gene data show CDR1 as GTSNPN and CDR2 as SVGIG (reference sequence). This CDR3 is built from 13 residues. The V gene lost 0 bases and the J gene lost 6 bases, with 10 bases spanning the gap. CDR3 nucleotide sequence: TGTGCCTGGAGTGTGGGGAGCGGCGATACGCAGTATTTT. The encoded protein is CAWSVGSGDTQYF.

The chain joins TRBV5-1 to TRBJ2-7; D unclear. The CDR3 sequence is 14 residues long. Germline V gene sequence: CDR1 SGHRS, CDR2 YFSETQ. Trimming removed 3 bases at V and 0 bases at J, with 10 bases between. The CDR3: CASSWSSSSYEQYF. In nucleotides, the CDR3 is TGCGCCAGCAGCTGGAGCTCGAGCTCCTACGAGCAGTACTTC.

The CDR3 DNA is TGTGCCAGCAGCTCGGGGGGTAGCAATCAGCCCCAGCATTTT. Encoded protein: CASSSGGSNQPQHF. V is TRBV6-5 and J is TRBJ1-5; TRBD1 might be the D (5 bases). The length of the CDR3 is 14 residues. The ends were cut back, 6 bases at V and 0 bases at J, with 9 bases in the middle. The germline V gene encodes CDR1 MNHEY and CDR2 SVGAGI.

V gene TRBV5-1 combines with J gene TRBJ2-3; 8 bases match TRBD1. With 5 bases clipped from V and 1 base from J, the junction kept 15 bases outside the gene matches. Per the germline V gene, CDR1 is SGHRS and CDR2 is YFSETQ. The CDR3 totals 18 residues. The CDR3 sequence: CASSASPGGPRGTDTQYF. For the CDR3, the DNA is TGCGCCAGCAGTGCGAGCCCAGGGGGCCCGAGGGGCACAGATACGCAGTATTTT.

DNA of the CDR3: TGTGCCAGCAGGTACCAGACTAGCGGGACCTACGAGCAGTACTTC. Amino acids: CASRYQTSGTYEQYF. The chain is built from TRBV6-1 and TRBJ2-7; 11 bases align to TRBD2. Trimming cost V 6 bases and J 2 bases; bases outside gene matches: 6. The CDR3 spans 15 residues. Per germline, CDR1 MNHNS and CDR2 SASEGT.

V gene TRBV4-1 combines with J gene TRBJ2-5; 8 bases match TRBD2. V lost 1 base, J lost 4 bases, and 8 bases stayed unmatched. Germline assignment: CDR1 MGHRA and CDR2 YSYEKL. The CDR3 contains 16 residues. DNA for the CDR3: TGCGCCAGCAGCCAAGCAGAGGGGCTAGCGGGAGAGACCCAGTACTTC. It codes for CASSQAEGLAGETQYF.